This TCR beta chain was retrieved from a study of CD8 T cells in ankylosing spondylitis. Overall study results and limits: Characteristic of ankylosing spondylitis blood, it appeared, was a TCR beta motif comprising eight highly homologous variants. Several of the motif variants were reported before in synovial fluid and blood from reactive arthritis.

This CDR3 spans 14 amino acids. V was cut by 7 bases and J by 7 bases, with 16 bases left in between. TCRdb called the 5' RACE reads again in MiXCR, with one record for every CDR3 protein. Seen here are roughly 220,000 distinct CDR3 sequences, around 16% observed once, and the top ten hold about 42%. Regarding this clonotype: Its antigen is undetermined.

Specimen: blood, either unsorted or a sorted T cell fraction (not recorded which). The receptor was derived from a male donor with ankylosing spondylitis. The chain combines TRBV12-3 or TRBV12-4 with TRBJ1-4; D is unresolved. The CDR3, as DNA: TGTGCCAGCACCCAAGGTCAATCCGGTGAAAAACTGTTTTTT. Translating gives CASTQGQSGEKLFF.